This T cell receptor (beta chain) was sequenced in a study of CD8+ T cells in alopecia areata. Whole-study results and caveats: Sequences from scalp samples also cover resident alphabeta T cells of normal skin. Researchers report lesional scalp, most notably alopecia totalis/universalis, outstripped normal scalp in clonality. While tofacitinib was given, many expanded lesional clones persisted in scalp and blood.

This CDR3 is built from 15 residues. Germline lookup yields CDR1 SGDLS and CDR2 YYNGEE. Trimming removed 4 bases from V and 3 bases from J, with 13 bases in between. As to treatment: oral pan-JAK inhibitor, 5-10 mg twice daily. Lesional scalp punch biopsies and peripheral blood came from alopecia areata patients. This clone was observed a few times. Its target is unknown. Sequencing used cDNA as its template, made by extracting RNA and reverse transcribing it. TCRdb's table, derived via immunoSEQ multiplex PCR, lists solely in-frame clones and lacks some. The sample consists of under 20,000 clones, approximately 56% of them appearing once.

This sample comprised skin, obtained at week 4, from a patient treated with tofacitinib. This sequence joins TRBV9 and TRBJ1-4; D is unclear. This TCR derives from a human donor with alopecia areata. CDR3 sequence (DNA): TGTGCCAGCAGCCCCCTCGGGGTAGCTAATGAAAAACTGTTTTTT. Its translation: CASSPLGVANEKLFF.